This T cell receptor (beta chain) was captured in a study of T cell responses to AZD1222 COVID-19 vaccine. The data were produced by immunoSEQ multiplex PCR, yet TCRdb's version contains in-frame clones alone and is incomplete. This table holds hundreds of thousands of clones, about 92% found once. CDR1 SGHVS and CDR2 FQNEAQ come from the germline V gene. The ends lost 4 bases at V and 4 bases at J; junction bases unmatched: 8. The length of the CDR3 is 15 residues. About this clone: Its antigen is undetermined.

Points from the study as a whole: Most donors were white British, females outnumbered males, and clonal diversity was possibly underestimated. Seropositive at baseline were only a handful of AZD1222 recipients. Mapped onto spike, vaccine-associated CD4 TCRs spanned it and were dominant at 160-218 and 743-854.

The receptor was isolated from an adult in good health. Source: peripheral blood, taken on day 0 of MenACWY control vaccination. The J gene is TRBJ1-2, the V gene TRBV7-8; 8 bases align to TRBD1. CDR3 DNA sequence: TGTGCCAGCAGCTACCAGGGGGCGGGGAGCTATGGCTACACCTTC. Amino acids: CASSYQGAGSYGYTF.